A selection of T cell receptor beta chains follows, all from one sample in a study of T cell responses to AZD1222 COVID-19 vaccine. Method: immunoSEQ multiplex PCR; TCRdb's copy keeps in-frame clones and lacks some. The sample contains tens of thousands of clones, around nine tenths of which appear only once. The sample here was peripheral blood, taken 28 days after the second dose of the MenACWY control vaccine. The receptor source for this set is an adult who received the MenACWY meningococcal vaccine as a control. CDR3s include the opening cysteine and the closing phenylalanine or tryptophan. Fields, in order: D gene, J gene, V gene, CDR3 DNA, CDR3 protein. D genes are given only for firm matches.

.	TRBJ2-7	TRBV10-3	TGTGCCATGTCCGGGGGGCTGGGAGAGCAGTACTTC	CAMSGGLGEQYF
.	TRBJ1-2	TRBV9	TGTGCCAGCAGCGCCCAGGGTCTAGGCTACACCTTC	CASSAQGLGYTF
TRBD2	TRBJ2-1	TRBV11-2	TGTGCCAGCAGCTTAGTACTAGCGGGCTACAATGAGCAGTTCTTC	CASSLVLAGYNEQFF
TRBD2	TRBJ2-1	TRBV6-1	TGTGCCAGCAGTGATGGCGGGGGAGGGGATGAGCAGTTCTTC	CASSDGGGGDEQFF
TRBD1	TRBJ2-5	TRBV28	TGTGCCAGCAGTTTGTTGCGACAGGGGTGGCTTGGGGAGACCCAGTACTTC	CASSLLRQGWLGETQYF
.	TRBJ2-1	TRBV28	TGTGCCAGCAGTTTTCTGGGCACACTACCCTACAATGAGCAGTTCTTC	CASSFLGTLPYNEQFF
.	TRBJ2-1	TRBV11-3	TGTGCCAGCAGCTTAGCTGAGGAGCTCAATGAGCAGTTCTTC	CASSLAEELNEQFF
TRBD1	TRBJ2-6	TRBV9	TGTGCCAGCAGCGTAGGTCCGGGACAGCCCTACTCTGGGGCCAACGTCCTGACTTTC	CASSVGPGQPYSGANVLTF
.	TRBJ1-6	TRBV11-2	TGTGCCAGCAGCGGGGGCCCCAATTCACCCCTCCACTTT	CASSGGPNSPLHF
.	TRBJ2-3	TRBV4-1	TGCGCCAGCAGCCAACCCCTCCGGGGTCAGGGGGATACGCAGTATTTT	CASSQPLRGQGDTQYF
.	TRBJ2-6	TRBV28	TGTGCCAGCTCAGTCCCAATCGGGGCCAACGTCCTGACTTTC	CASSVPIGANVLTF
.	TRBJ2-5	TRBV5-8	TGTGCCAGCAGCTTGTTTACGGGGGTGGAGACCCAGTACTTC	CASSLFTGVETQYF
TRBD2	TRBJ2-7	TRBV7-2	TGTGCCAGCAGCTCCGCCGATTCGGGAGGGCCCTACGAGCAGTACTTC	CASSSADSGGPYEQYF
TRBD1	TRBJ2-7	TRBV5-1	TGCGCCAGCAGCCTTTGGGACAGGGGTGGCGAGCAGTACTTC	CASSLWDRGGEQYF
.	TRBJ2-1	TRBV18	TGTGCCAGCTCACCAGCGGGTGGAGGGCCTGATACCCGGCAGTTCTTC	CASSPAGGGPDTRQFF
TRBD2	TRBJ2-2	TRBV19	TGTGCCAGTAGTATAGGACTAGCGGGAGTTTGGACCGGGGAGCTGTTTTTT	CASSIGLAGVWTGELFF